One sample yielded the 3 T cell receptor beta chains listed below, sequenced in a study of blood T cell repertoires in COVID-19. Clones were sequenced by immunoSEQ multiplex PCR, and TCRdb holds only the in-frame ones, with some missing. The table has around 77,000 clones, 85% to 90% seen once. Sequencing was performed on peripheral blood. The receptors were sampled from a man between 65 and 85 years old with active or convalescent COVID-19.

The CDR3 DNA sequence: TGTGCCAGCATACCCGGGGGTCCTAATGAAAAACTGTTTTTT. It yields the protein CASIPGGPNEKLFF. The chain has TRBV28 and TRBJ1-4; D is possibly TRBD1 (5 bases). Germline V CDR1 and CDR2: MDHEN, SYDVKM. The V and J ends lost 7 bases and 3 bases respectively, with 12 bases between them. The CDR3 runs 14 residues.

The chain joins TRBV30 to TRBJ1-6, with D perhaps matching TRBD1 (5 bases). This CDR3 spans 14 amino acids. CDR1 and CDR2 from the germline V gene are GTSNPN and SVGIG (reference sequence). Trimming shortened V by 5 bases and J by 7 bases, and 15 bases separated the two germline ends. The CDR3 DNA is TGTGCCTGGTCCCCGACAGCTTTCAATTCACCCCTCCACTTT. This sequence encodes CAWSPTAFNSPLHF.

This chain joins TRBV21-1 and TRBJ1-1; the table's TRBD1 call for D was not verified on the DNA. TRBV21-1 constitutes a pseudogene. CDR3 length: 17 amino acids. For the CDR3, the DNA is TGTGCCAAAAGGAGGGATAGGACAGGGGTGGGCCACACTGAAGCTTTCTTT. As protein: CAKRRDRTGVGHTEAFF.